This TCR beta chain was identified in a study of cytomegalovirus exposure and HLA in healthy donors. On the study more broadly: Ancestry clustering placed roughly four fifths of approximately 370 genotyped donors in the Caucasian-associated cluster. Overall study findings and caveats: Altogether, more than 150 TCR beta chains were recorded as cytomegalovirus-associated. TCR sequences were mostly rare, though some public TCRs occurred in many donors.

This cohort consisted of healthy bone marrow donors. A multiplex PCR was run with 60 Vbeta primers and 13 Jbeta primers. Sequencing used immunoSEQ multiplex PCR; TCRdb keeps in-frame clones, though not all of them. Of 46,000 or so clones in the sample, around 58% were seen once. CDR3 length: 15 amino acids. V lost 0 bases to trimming and J lost 6 bases, with 13 bases between them. Germline V CDR1 and CDR2: MRHNA, SNTAGT. This clone was found a few times. No antigen is known for it. The sample taken for sequencing was PBMCs. The origin of this receptor is a man aged 60 to 75 in good health and CMV-seropositive. The genes are TRBV6-4 and TRBJ2-3; perhaps TRBD1 as D (5 bases). The CDR3 coding sequence is TGTGCCAGCAGTGACTCGGGGCAAAACACGGATACGCAGTATTTT. Translation gives CASSDSGQNTDTQYF.